The 19 T cell receptor beta chains below come from one sample, sequenced in a study of T-cell memory formation after mild COVID-19. TCRdb itself ran the 5' RACE reads through MiXCR, one entry per CDR3 protein. The table includes 350,000 or so distinct CDR3 sequences, roughly 20% detected once. The sequenced material came from PBMCs or a T cell subset sorted from them (not recorded which). These receptors came from a young man who had mild COVID-19 (a few samples of this study predate the infection). Cell type and time point are not known.

The V call is TRBV6-5, the J call TRBJ2-3; D gene uncertain. Germline V lookup: CDR1 MNHEY, CDR2 SVGAGI. The V end was cut by 4 bases, the J end by 4 bases, with 9 bases between. The CDR3 is 13 residues long. This chain's CDR3 is CASSSQGPDTQYF. The CDR3 coding sequence is TGTGCCAGCAGTTCGCAAGGACCAGATACGCAGTATTTT.

This clonotype was counted between two and nine times. The V call is TRBV25-1, the J call TRBJ2-7; TRBD1 matches at 10 bases. Per germline, CDR1 MGHDK and CDR2 SYGVNS. This CDR3 comprises 17 residues. Trimming at V came to 6 bases and at J to 7 bases, leaving 18 bases not matched to a gene. This CDR3 is CASRTPTTGTGDKEQYV. The CDR3 DNA reads as TGTGCCAGCAGGACCCCTACTACCGGGACAGGGGACAAAGAGCAGTACGTC.

The genes are TRBV6-5 and TRBJ1-2; TRBD1 matches at 10 bases. The trim removed 7 bases at V and 4 bases at J, leaving 15 bases unmatched. Germline V lookup: CDR1 MNHEY, CDR2 SVGAGI. The CDR3 contains 17 residues. As DNA, the CDR3 is TGTGCCAGCACGAAGGGGACTGGGACAGGGGTTTTCTATGGCTACACCTTC. Its protein product is CASTKGTGTGVFYGYTF.

The chain links TRBV18 to TRBJ1-4; no reliable D call. The CDR3 is made up of 14 amino acids. V gave up 3 bases and J gave up 5 bases, with 10 bases separating them. The germline V gene has CDR1 KGHSH and CDR2 LQKENI. This chain's CDR3 is CASSPVLGNEKLFF. CDR3 coding DNA: TGTGCCAGCTCACCGGTCCTGGGGAATGAAAAACTGTTTTTT.

The chain carries TRBV6-5 and TRBJ2-5; 9 positions match TRBD1. Germline V gene lookup returns CDR1 MNHEY and CDR2 SVGAGI. This CDR3 is 15 amino acids long. Losses at the gene ends were 6 bases for V and 1 base for J; bases not matched to a gene: 6. The CDR3 bases are TGTGCCAGCAGGGGGGGACAGGGTCCCCAAGAGACCCAGTACTTC. Protein: CASRGGQGPQETQYF.

The chain links TRBV7-3 to TRBJ2-3, with a weak D call TRBD1 (5 bases). The V and J ends lost 6 bases and 3 bases respectively, with 10 bases between them. Germline V gives CDR1 SGHTA, CDR2 FQGTGA. The CDR3 loop spans 13 amino acids. CDR3 in DNA: TGTGCCAGCAGGCCGCAGGGTACAGATACGCAGTATTTT. It translates to CASRPQGTDTQYF.

This clonotype has at least ten counts. The chain joins TRBV4-3 to TRBJ2-6; D remains unclear. The germline V and J ends were trimmed by 0 bases and 0 bases, with 6 bases remaining between them. Per the germline V gene, CDR1 is LGHNA and CDR2 is YSLEER. The CDR3 has 16 amino acids. The CDR3 sequence is CASSQESASGANVLTF. The CDR3 DNA is TGCGCCAGCAGCCAAGAGTCCGCCTCTGGGGCCAACGTCCTGACTTTC.

This chain uses TRBV3-1 with TRBJ2-1; 8 bases align to TRBD2. Germline CDR1 reads LGHDT; CDR2 reads YNNKEL (reference sequence). J was trimmed by 5 bases and V by 1 base; bases with no gene match: 7. This CDR3 region has 16 residues. The CDR3 is CASSQAWRGAHNEQFF. DNA for the CDR3: TGTGCCAGCAGCCAAGCCTGGCGGGGGGCCCACAATGAGCAGTTCTTC.

CDR3 DNA sequence: TGCAGTGCAAGACTAGCGGGACGGACAGATACGCAGTATTTT. Amino acids: CSARLAGRTDTQYF. The gene calls are TRBV20-1 and TRBJ2-3; 11 bases map to TRBD2. CDR1 is DFQATT and CDR2 is SNEGSKA in the germline V gene (reference sequence). J lost 3 bases, V lost 6 bases, and 5 bases had no gene match. The CDR3 sequence is 14 residues long.

The chain couples TRBV4-3 to TRBJ2-2; tentative D call: TRBD1 (5 bases). CDR3 length equals 16 residues. Germline V gene sequence: CDR1 LGHNA, CDR2 YSLEER. Trimming pared 0 bases from V and 5 bases from J, leaving 13 bases between. The CDR3 here is CASSQDLGALTGELFF. Written as DNA, the CDR3 is TGCGCCAGCAGCCAAGATCTAGGGGCATTGACCGGGGAGCTGTTTTTT.

There are a few counts of this clonotype. The rearrangement joins TRBV28 to TRBJ1-5, with 10 bases that match TRBD1. This CDR3 spans 16 amino acids. Trimming cost V 11 bases and J 2 bases; bases outside gene matches: 12. From germline, CDR1 is MDHEN and CDR2 SYDVKM. CDR3 sequence reads: CAGGTGALLGNQPQHF. The DNA of the CDR3 is TGTGCCGGAGGGACAGGGGCCCTGTTGGGCAATCAGCCCCAGCATTTT.

Ten or more counts support this clonotype. The chain employs TRBV7-9 and TRBJ2-2; D may be TRBD1 or TRBD2 (5 bases each). The CDR3 covers 15 residues. V was trimmed by 3 bases and J by 3 bases, leaving 11 bases between them. Germline CDR1 and CDR2: SEHNR and FQNEAQ (reference sequence). This chain's CDR3 is CASSFRGSDTGELFF. CDR3 bases: TGTGCCAGCAGCTTTCGGGGCTCGGACACCGGGGAGCTGTTTTTT.

The chain employs TRBV5-5 and TRBJ1-1; no firm D call. The ends were cut back, 1 base at V and 6 bases at J, with 16 bases in the middle. The CDR3 is made up of 15 amino acids. Germline loops: CDR1 SGHKS, CDR2 YYEKEE (reference sequence). CDR3 coding DNA: TGTGCCAGCAGCTTGTCTACGGGAGGAAGAGCTGAAGCTTTCTTT. Protein product: CASSLSTGGRAEAFF.

As DNA, the CDR3 is TGTGCCAGTTCCCGCGGGGGGTCGGTAGATACGCAGTATTTT. This sequence encodes CASSRGGSVDTQYF. The chain links TRBV6-6 to TRBJ2-3; 8 bases are shared with TRBD2. Unmatched junction bases numbered 10, after V lost 9 bases and J lost 5 bases. In germline, CDR1 is MNHNY, CDR2 SVGAGI (reference sequence). The CDR3 is made up of 14 amino acids.

This clonotype has more than one count but fewer than ten. The chain joins TRBV11-2 to TRBJ2-3; D ambiguous. The germline V and J ends were trimmed by 1 base and 4 bases, with 12 bases remaining between them. CDR1 and CDR2 from the germline V gene are SGHAT and FQNNGV. This CDR3 is 15 amino acids long. CDR3 DNA sequence: TGTGCCAGCAGCTTAGCTAGAGCAGGTGCAGATACGCAGTATTTT. This encodes CASSLARAGADTQYF.

This clonotype appeared a few times. The rearrangement joins TRBV20-1 to TRBJ1-4, with D possibly matching TRBD1 (5 bases). Germline V lookup: CDR1 DFQATT, CDR2 SNEGSKA (reference sequence). The length of the CDR3 is 15 residues. The V end lost 3 bases, the J end lost 0 bases, and 11 bases lay between the germline ends. The CDR3 nucleotides are TGCAGTGCTAGGGGGACGGCTGCAACTAATGAAAAACTGTTTTTT. Amino acids: CSARGTAATNEKLFF.

The chain has TRBV11-2 and TRBJ2-2; TRBD1 might be the D (6 bases). Germline V gene lookup returns CDR1 SGHAT and CDR2 FQNNGV. V lost 9 bases, J lost 6 bases, and 20 bases lay in between. This CDR3 has 15 residues. The CDR3 is CASLNRAGIAGELFF. The CDR3 nucleotides read TGTGCCAGTCTCAACAGGGCGGGTATAGCCGGGGAGCTGTTTTTT. Supplemented by reference TRBV11-2 and TRBJ2-2, the full variable domain reads EAGVAQSPRYKIIEKRQSVAFWCNPISGHATLYWYQQILGQGPKLLIQFQNNGVVDDSQLPKDRFSAERLKGVDSTLKIQPAKLEDSAVYLCASLNRAGIAGELFFGEGSRLTVL.

This clonotype was counted between two and nine times. The V gene is TRBV3-1, the J gene TRBJ1-2; a weak D match, TRBD1 (5 bases). Germline V gene sequence: CDR1 LGHDT, CDR2 YNNKEL (reference sequence). The V end lost 0 bases, the J end lost 6 bases, and 8 bases lay between the germline ends. The length of the CDR3 is 13 residues. The CDR3 protein is CASSQDGGNGYTF. CDR3 coding DNA: TGTGCCAGCAGCCAAGACGGGGGTAATGGCTACACCTTC.

Only a few counts were recorded for this clonotype. The chain recombines TRBV24-1 with TRBJ2-2, with D perhaps TRBD2 (5 bases). The CDR3 has 15 amino acids. Trimming shortened V by 4 bases and J by 1 base, and 9 bases separated the two germline ends. The germline gives CDR1 KGHDR, CDR2 SFDVKD. CDR3 amino acids: CATSEPRENTGELFF. The CDR3 DNA reads as TGTGCCACCAGTGAGCCGAGGGAGAACACCGGGGAGCTGTTTTTT.